Listed here are 3 T cell receptor beta chains from one sample, sequenced in a study of radiotherapy plus CTLA-4 blockade in lung cancer. The data were produced by immunoSEQ multiplex PCR, yet TCRdb's version contains in-frame clones alone and is incomplete. The repertoire has tens of thousands of clones, around 90% of them found once; the top ten carry 16%. The sequencing used peripheral blood, collected from a patient treated with radiotherapy plus ipilimumab. The source is a human donor with non-small cell lung cancer that progressed on radiotherapy plus ipilimumab.

The rearrangement joins TRBV23-1 to TRBJ2-6, with D possibly matching TRBD1 (8 bases). TRBV23-1 is sorted into the ORF group, with uncertain function. V lost 0 bases and J 1 base, leaving 13 bases between the germline ends. The CDR3 sequence is 18 residues long. The CDR3 coding sequence is TGCGCCAGCAGTCAATCAGGACAGGGAGGGTCTGGGGCCAACGTCCTGACTTTC. Its translation: CASSQSGQGGSGANVLTF.

The V and J genes are TRBV6-6 and TRBJ1-1; no firm D call. Trimming removed 2 bases at V and 1 base at J, with 8 bases between. CDR3 length: 14 residues. Germline CDR1 is MNHNY and CDR2 is SVGAGI (reference sequence). The CDR3, as DNA: TGTGCCAGCAGTTACCAAAAGGGGAACACTGAAGCTTTCTTT. Residues: CASSYQKGNTEAFF.

The rearrangement uses TRBV21-1 and TRBJ2-7; the listed D gene, TRBD1, was not tested against the DNA. TRBV21-1 is deemed a pseudogene. CDR3 length equals 12 residues. The DNA of the CDR3 is TGTGCCACCCAGGCCAAAACCTACGAGCAGTACTTC. Residues: CATQAKTYEQYF.